This T cell receptor (beta chain) came from a study of identical twins. General observations from the study: For cord blood, abundant beta clonotypes had fewer insertions, unlike memory repertoires, which showed none.

This clonotype showed up just a few times. Its specificity is not known. TCRdb passed the 5' RACE reads through MiXCR, listing each CDR3 protein once. The data contain 450,000 or so distinct CDR3 sequences, approximately 18% of them seen just once; the ten biggest clones take up 10% to 15%. V shed 2 bases and J 0 bases; nucleotides not matched to a gene: 2. The germline gives CDR1 SEHNR, CDR2 FQNEAQ (reference sequence). The CDR3 has 17 amino acids. The V and J genes are TRBV7-9 and TRBJ2-2; 11 positions agree with TRBD2. The receptor was derived from a man in his fifties or sixties in good health. Sequenced input: naive T cells sorted from blood. CDR3 amino acids: CASSLPSGGSNTGELFF. As DNA, the CDR3 is TGTGCCAGCAGCTTACCTAGCGGGGGGTCGAACACCGGGGAGCTGTTTTTT.